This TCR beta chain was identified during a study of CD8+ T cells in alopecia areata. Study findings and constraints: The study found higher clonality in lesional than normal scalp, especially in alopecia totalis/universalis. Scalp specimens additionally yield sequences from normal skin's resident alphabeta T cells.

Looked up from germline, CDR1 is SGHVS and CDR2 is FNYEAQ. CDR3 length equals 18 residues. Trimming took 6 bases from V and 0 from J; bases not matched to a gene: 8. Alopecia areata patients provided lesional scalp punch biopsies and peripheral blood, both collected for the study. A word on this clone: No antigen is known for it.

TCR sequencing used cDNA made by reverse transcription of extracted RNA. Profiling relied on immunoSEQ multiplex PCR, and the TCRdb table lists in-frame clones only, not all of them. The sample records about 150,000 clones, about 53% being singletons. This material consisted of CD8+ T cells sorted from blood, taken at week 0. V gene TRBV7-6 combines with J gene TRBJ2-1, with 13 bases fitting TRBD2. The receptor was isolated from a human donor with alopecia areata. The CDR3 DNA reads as TGTGCCAGCAGGATACTAGCGGGGGGGCCGAGCTCCTACAATGAGCAGTTCTTC. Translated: CASRILAGGPSSYNEQFF.